This note documents a single T cell receptor beta chain sequence. Its specificity is unknown. Trimming removed 6 bases from V and 1 base from J, with 25 bases in between. Per the germline V gene, CDR1 is DFQATT and CDR2 is SNEGSKA (reference sequence). The CDR3 has 17 residues. This entry belongs to a study of blood T cells in healthy people across ages. Study-wide results and caveats: While age rose, TCR beta diversity per million T cells dropped in a roughly linear way.

A sample-barcoded 5' primer and a J-beta primer mix were used in a second PCR of roughly 7 to 11 cycles. TCRdb re-derived calls from the 5' RACE reads in MiXCR, one entry per CDR3 protein. The table records more than 1 million distinct CDR3 sequences, under 45% of them present only once. With each sample, at least 5 micrograms of total RNA were extracted. V gene TRBV20-1 combines with J gene TRBJ2-7; D tentatively reads TRBD1 or TRBD2 (5 bases each). The clonotype originates from a woman aged 55-69 years in good health. The material sequenced was blood. The DNA for the CDR3 is TGCAGTGCAGTTGACCGGGACCGCAATAGTTTATCCTACGAGCAGTACTTC. Translated, it gives CSAVDRDRNSLSYEQYF.